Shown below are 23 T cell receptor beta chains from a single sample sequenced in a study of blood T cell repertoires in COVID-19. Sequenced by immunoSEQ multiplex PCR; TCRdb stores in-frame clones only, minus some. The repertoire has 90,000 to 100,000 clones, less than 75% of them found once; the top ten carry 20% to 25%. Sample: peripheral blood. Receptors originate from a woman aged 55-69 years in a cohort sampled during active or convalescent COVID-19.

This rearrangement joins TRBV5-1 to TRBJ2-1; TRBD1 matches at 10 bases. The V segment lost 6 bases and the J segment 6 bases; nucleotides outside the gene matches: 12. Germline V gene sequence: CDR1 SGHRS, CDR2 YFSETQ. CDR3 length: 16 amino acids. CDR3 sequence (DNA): TGCGCCAGCAACACCTTGGGGACAGGGGAGGGCAATGAGCAGTTCTTC. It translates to CASNTLGTGEGNEQFF.

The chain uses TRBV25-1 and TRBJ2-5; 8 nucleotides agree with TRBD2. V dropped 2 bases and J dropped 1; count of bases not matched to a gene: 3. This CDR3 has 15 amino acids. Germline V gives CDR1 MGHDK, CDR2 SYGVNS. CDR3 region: CASSEAGGTQETQYF. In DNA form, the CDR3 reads TGTGCCAGCAGTGAAGCGGGGGGCACCCAAGAGACCCAGTACTTC.

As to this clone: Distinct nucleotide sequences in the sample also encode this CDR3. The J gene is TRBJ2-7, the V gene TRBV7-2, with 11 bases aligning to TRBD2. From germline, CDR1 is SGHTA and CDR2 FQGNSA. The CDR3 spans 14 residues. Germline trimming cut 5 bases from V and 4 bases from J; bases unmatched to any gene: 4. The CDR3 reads CASSLRTSGYEQYF. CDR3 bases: TGTGCCAGCAGCCTGAGGACTAGCGGGTACGAGCAGTACTTC. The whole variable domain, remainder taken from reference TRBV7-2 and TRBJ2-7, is GAGVSQSPSNKVTEKGKDVELRCDPISGHTALYWYRQSLGQGLEFLIYFQGNSAPDKSGLPSDRFSAERTGGSVSTLTIQRTQQEDSAVYLCASSLRTSGYEQYFGPGTRLTVT.

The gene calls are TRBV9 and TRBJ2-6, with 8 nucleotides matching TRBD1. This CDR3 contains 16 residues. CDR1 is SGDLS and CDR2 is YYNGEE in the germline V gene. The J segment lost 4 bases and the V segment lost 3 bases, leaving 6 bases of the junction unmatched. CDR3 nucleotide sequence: TGTGCCAGCAGCGGTCAGGGGGCATCGGGGGCCAACGTCCTGACTTTC. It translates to CASSGQGASGANVLTF. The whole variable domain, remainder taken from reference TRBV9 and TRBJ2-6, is DSGVTQTPKHLITATGQRVTLRCSPRSGDLSVYWYQQSLDQGLQFLIQYYNGEERAKGNILERFSAQQFPDLHSELNLSSLELGDSALYFCASSGQGASGANVLTFGAGSRLTVL.

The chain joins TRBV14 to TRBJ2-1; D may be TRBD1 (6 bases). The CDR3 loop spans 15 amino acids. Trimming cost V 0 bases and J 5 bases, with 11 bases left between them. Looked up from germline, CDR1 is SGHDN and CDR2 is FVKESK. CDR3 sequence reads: CASSQDVQGNNEQFF. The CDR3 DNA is TGTGCCAGCAGCCAAGATGTACAGGGCAACAATGAGCAGTTCTTC.

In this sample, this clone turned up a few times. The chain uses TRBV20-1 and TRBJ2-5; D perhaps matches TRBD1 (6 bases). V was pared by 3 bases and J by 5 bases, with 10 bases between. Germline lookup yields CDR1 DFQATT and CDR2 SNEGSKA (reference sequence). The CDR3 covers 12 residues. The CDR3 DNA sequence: TGCAGTGCTAGTGGGCAGGGGGAGACCCAGTACTTC. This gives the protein CSASGQGETQYF.

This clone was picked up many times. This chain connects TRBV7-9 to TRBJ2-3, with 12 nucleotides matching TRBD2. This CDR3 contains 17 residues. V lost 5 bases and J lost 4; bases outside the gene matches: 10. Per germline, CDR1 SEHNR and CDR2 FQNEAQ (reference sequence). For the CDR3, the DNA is TGTGCCAGCAGCCCTGGGGCTAGCGGGGGGGCACCAGATACGCAGTATTTT. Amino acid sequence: CASSPGASGGAPDTQYF. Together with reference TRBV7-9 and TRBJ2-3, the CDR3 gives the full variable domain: DTGVSQNPRHKITKRGQNVTFRCDPISEHNRLYWYRQTLGQGPEFLTYFQNEAQLEKSRLLSDRFSAERPKGSFSTLEIQRTEQGDSAMYLCASSPGASGGAPDTQYFGPGTRLTVL.

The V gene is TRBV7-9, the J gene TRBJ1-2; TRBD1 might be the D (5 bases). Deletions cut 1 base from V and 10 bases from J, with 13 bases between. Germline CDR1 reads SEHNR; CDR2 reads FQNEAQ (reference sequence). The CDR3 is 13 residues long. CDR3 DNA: TGTGCCAGCAGCTTAGTCAGGGTGGACCTCTACACCTTC. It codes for CASSLVRVDLYTF.

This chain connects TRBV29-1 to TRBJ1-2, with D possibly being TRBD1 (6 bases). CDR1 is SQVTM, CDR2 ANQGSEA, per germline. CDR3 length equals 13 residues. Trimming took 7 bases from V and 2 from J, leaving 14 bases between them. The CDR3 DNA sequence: TGCAGCGCGGACAGCATAATCAACTATGGCTACACCTTC. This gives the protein CSADSIINYGYTF.

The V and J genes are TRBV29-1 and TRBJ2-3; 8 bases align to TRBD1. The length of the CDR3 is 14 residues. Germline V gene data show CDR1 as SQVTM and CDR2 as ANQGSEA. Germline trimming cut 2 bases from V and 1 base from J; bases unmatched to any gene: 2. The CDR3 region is CSVEPGQGTDTQYF. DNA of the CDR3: TGCAGCGTTGAACCGGGACAGGGCACAGATACGCAGTATTTT.

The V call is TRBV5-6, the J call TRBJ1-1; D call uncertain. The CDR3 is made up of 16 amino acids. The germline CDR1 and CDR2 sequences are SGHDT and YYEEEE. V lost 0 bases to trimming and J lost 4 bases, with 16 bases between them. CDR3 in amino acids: CASSLGFRLESTEAFF. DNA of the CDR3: TGTGCCAGCAGCTTGGGCTTTCGACTCGAGAGCACTGAAGCTTTCTTT. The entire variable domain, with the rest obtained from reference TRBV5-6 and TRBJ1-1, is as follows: DAGVTQSPTHLIKTRGQQVTLRCSPKSGHDTVSWYQQALGQGPQFIFQYYEEEERQRGNFPDRFSGHQFPNYSSELNVNALLLGDSALYLCASSLGFRLESTEAFFGQGTRLTVV.

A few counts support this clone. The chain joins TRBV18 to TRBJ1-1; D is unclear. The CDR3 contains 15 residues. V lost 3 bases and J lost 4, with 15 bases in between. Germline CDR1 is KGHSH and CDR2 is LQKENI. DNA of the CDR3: TGTGCCAGCTCACCTTCGCTGGAGGGAGGCACTGAAGCTTTCTTT. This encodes CASSPSLEGGTEAFF.

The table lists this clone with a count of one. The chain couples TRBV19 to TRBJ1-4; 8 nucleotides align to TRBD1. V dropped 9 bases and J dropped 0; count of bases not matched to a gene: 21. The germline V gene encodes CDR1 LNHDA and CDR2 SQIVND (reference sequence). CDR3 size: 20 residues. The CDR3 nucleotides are TGTGCCAGGCAAGTAGTTGGTTCGTCGACAGGGGCCGCAACTAATGAAAAACTGTTTTTT. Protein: CARQVVGSSTGAATNEKLFF.

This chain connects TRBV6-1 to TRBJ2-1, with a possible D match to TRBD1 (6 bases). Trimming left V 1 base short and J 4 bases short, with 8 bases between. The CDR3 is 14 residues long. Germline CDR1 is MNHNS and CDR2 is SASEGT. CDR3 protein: CASSEGTVYNEQFF. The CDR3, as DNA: TGTGCCAGCAGTGAAGGGACAGTTTACAATGAGCAGTTCTTC.

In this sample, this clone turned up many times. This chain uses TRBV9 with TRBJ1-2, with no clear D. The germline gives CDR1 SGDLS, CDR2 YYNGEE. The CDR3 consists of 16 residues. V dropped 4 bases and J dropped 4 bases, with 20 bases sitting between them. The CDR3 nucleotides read TGTGCCAGCAGCCCCCGGTTCCGGGATTGGGGCTATGGCTACACCTTC. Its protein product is CASSPRFRDWGYGYTF. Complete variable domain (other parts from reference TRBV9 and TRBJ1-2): DSGVTQTPKHLITATGQRVTLRCSPRSGDLSVYWYQQSLDQGLQFLIQYYNGEERAKGNILERFSAQQFPDLHSELNLSSLELGDSALYFCASSPRFRDWGYGYTFGSGTRLTVV.

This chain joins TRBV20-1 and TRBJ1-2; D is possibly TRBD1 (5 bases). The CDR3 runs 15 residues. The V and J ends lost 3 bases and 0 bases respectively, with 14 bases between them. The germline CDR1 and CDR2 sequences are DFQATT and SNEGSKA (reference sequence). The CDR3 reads CSASLRGLPNYGYTF. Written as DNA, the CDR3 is TGCAGTGCTAGTCTTCGGGGGTTGCCTAACTATGGCTACACCTTC.

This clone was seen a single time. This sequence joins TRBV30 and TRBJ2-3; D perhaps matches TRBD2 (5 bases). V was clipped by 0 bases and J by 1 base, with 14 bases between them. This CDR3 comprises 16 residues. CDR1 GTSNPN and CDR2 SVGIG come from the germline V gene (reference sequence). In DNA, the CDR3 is TGTGCCTGGAGTGTACTAGGTTTTACAGGCACAGATACGCAGTATTTT. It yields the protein CAWSVLGFTGTDTQYF.

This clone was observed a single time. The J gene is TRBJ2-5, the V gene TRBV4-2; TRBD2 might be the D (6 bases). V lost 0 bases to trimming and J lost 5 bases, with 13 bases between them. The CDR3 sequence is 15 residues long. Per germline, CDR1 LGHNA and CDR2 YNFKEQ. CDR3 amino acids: CASSQEMGGRETQYF. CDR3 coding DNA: TGTGCCAGCAGCCAAGAAATGGGTGGGAGGGAGACCCAGTACTTC.

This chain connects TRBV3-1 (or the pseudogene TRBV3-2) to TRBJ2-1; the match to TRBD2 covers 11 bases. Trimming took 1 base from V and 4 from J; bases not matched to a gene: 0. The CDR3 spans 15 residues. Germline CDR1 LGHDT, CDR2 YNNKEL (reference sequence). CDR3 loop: CASSQGLAGYNEQFF. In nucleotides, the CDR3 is TGTGCCAGCAGCCAAGGACTAGCGGGATACAATGAGCAGTTCTTC.

The CDR3: CASSFGATGPTEAFF. CDR3 coding DNA: TGTGCCAGCAGCTTTGGGGCGACAGGGCCCACTGAAGCTTTCTTT. The chain uses TRBV7-8 and TRBJ1-1; 7 nucleotides match TRBD1. The V gene end was trimmed by 3 bases and the J gene end by 4 bases; junction bases not matched to a gene: 8. The germline CDR1 and CDR2 sequences are SGHVS and FQNEAQ. The CDR3 has 15 amino acids.

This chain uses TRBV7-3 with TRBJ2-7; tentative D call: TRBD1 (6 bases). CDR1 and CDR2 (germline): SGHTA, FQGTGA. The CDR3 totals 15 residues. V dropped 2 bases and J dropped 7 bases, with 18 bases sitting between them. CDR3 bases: TGTGCCAGCAGCTTATTTGGGACACCCGAGGGGGAGCAGTACTTC. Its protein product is CASSLFGTPEGEQYF.

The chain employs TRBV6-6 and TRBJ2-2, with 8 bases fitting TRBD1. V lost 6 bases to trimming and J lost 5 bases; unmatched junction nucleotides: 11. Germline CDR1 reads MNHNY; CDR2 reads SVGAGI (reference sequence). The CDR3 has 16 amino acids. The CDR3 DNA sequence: TGTGCCAGCAGAGGGACAGGCGGCATGGGGACCGGGGAGCTGTTTTTT. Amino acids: CASRGTGGMGTGELFF.

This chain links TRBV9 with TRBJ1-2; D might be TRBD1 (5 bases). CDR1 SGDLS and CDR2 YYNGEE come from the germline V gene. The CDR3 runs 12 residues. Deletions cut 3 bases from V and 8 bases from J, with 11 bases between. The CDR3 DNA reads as TGTGCCAGCAGCGCCTACCAGGGAGGCTACACCTTC. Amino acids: CASSAYQGGYTF.